Below are 5 T cell receptor beta chains sequenced from a single sample in a study of blood T cells in healthy people across ages. PCR was performed a second time for 7 to 11 cycles using a sample-barcoded 5' primer and a J-beta primer mix. TCRdb fed the 5' RACE reads into MiXCR, producing one record per CDR3 protein. This table has approximately 820,000 distinct CDR3 sequences, approximately 44% appearing once. Input material: blood. These receptors all come from a man aged 55-75 years in good health.

A note on this clonotype: Germline and junction disagree at one end, which may indicate a read error. The chain has TRBV12-3 or TRBV12-4 and TRBJ2-3; TRBD2 is a possible D gene (5 bases). The CDR3 spans 16 residues. The CDR3 loop reads CASSFGTRWSTDTRYF. As DNA, the CDR3 is TGTGCCAGCAGTTTCGGCACTAGATGGAGCACAGATACGCGGTATTTT.

This clonotype was observed a few times. The rearrangement links TRBV9 to TRBJ2-5; no clear D. V was clipped by 5 bases and J by 4 bases, with 12 bases between them. The CDR3 is 13 residues long. Germline values: CDR1 SGDLS, CDR2 YYNGEE. DNA for the CDR3: TGTGCCAGCAGTCGACGAGAACGAGAGACCCAGTACTTC. It yields the protein CASSRRERETQYF.

V usage is TRBV7-9 and J usage is TRBJ2-7; D may match TRBD1 or TRBD2 (5 bases each). The CDR3 covers 14 residues. The V gene's germline CDR1 is SEHNR and CDR2 FQNEAQ (reference sequence). V was clipped by 5 bases and J by 5 bases, with 16 bases between them. CDR3 in amino acids: CASSPDGAGDEQYF. The CDR3, as DNA: TGTGCCAGCAGCCCGGATGGGGCGGGTGACGAGCAGTACTTC.

The chain carries TRBV5-1 and TRBJ1-1, with 7 nucleotides matching TRBD1. The junction had 7 bases not matched to a gene; V was cut back by 4 bases and J by 4 bases. Germline V CDR1 and CDR2: SGHRS, YFSETQ. The CDR3 loop spans 14 amino acids. CDR3 DNA: TGCGCCAGCAGCGCCGACAGGGCTTCCACTGAAGCTTTCTTT. Its translation: CASSADRASTEAFF. The variable domain in full, with the rest retrieved from reference TRBV5-1 and TRBJ1-1, is KAGVTQTPRYLIKTRGQQVTLSCSPISGHRSVSWYQQTPGQGLQFLFEYFSETQRNKGNFPGRFSGRQFSNSRSEMNVSTLELGDSALYLCASSADRASTEAFFGQGTRLTVV.

The chain combines TRBV7-9 with TRBJ2-3, with 11 positions matching TRBD2. CDR3 size: 17 residues. CDR1 is SEHNR and CDR2 is FQNEAQ in the germline V gene (reference sequence). J lost 2 bases, V lost 2 bases, and 6 bases had no gene match. The CDR3 DNA sequence: TGTGCCAGCAGCTTAATTCTAGCGGGGGGTGACACAGATACGCAGTATTTT. Its translation: CASSLILAGGDTDTQYF.